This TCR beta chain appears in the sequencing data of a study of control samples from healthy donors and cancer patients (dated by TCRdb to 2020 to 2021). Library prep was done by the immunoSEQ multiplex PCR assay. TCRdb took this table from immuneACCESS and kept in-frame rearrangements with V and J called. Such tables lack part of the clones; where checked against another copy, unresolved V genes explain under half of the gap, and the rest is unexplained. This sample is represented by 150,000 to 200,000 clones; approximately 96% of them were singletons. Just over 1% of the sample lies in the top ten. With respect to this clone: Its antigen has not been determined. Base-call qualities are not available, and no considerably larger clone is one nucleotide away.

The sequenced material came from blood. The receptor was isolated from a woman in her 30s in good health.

CDR3 sequence: CATSDLVSYNEQFF. The sequenced DNA is TGTGCCACCAGTGACCTAGTTTCTTACAATGAGCAGTTCTTC. The V and J segments used are TRBV24-1 and TRBJ2-1; no D gene can be assigned with confidence. The CDR3 sequence holds 14 residues, the cysteine and phenylalanine included. Only CDR3 DNA remains: 42 bases, in frame from the first base. The junction carries 10 bases between V and J, which are trimmed by 4 bases and 4 bases respectively. The germline V gene sets CDR1 to KGHDR and CDR2 to SFDVKD.